This T cell receptor (beta chain) was obtained from a study of T-cell reconstitution after alpha-beta-depleted transplantation in children. Construction of the TCRbeta library involved unique molecular identifiers. TCRdb re-called the PCR reads with MiXCR, one entry per CDR3 protein. The sample records 240,000 or so distinct CDR3 sequences, around 12% being singletons. At least ten counts were recorded for this clonotype. This receptor was obtained from a human donor who donated a stem cell graft to a child with acute lymphoblastic leukemia. The sequences come from PBMCs from the stem cell graft donor, collected from the stem cell graft.

CDR3 DNA: TGCAGTGCTAGAAGTCTAGCGGGGGGAGATACGCAGTATTTT. Protein product: CSARSLAGGDTQYF. The chain combines TRBV20-1 with TRBJ2-3, with 11 bases that match TRBD2. Losses at the gene ends were 2 bases for V and 5 bases for J; bases not matched to a gene: 3. The CDR3 sequence is 14 residues long. Germline V lookup: CDR1 DFQATT, CDR2 SNEGSKA (reference sequence).